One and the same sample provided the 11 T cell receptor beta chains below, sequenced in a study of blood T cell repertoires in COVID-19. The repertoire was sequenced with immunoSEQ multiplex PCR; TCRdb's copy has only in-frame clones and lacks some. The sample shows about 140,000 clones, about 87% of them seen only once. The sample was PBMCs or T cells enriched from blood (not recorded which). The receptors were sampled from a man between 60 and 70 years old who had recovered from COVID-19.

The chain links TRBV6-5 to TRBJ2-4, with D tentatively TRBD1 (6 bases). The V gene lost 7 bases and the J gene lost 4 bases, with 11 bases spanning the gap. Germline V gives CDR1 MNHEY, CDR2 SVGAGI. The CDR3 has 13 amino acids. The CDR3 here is CASKVGQKNIQYF. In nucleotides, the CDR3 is TGTGCCAGCAAGGTAGGACAGAAAAACATTCAGTACTTC.

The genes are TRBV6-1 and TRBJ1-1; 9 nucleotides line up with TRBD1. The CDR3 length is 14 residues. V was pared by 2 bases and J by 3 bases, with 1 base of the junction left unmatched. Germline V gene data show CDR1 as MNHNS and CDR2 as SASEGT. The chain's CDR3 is CASSEYRGHTEAFF. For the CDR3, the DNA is TGTGCCAGCAGTGAATACAGGGGGCACACTGAAGCTTTCTTT.

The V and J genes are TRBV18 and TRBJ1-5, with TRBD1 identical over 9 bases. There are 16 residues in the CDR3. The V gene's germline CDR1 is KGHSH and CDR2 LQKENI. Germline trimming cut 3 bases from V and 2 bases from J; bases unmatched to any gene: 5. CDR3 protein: CASSPFTGGRNQPQHF. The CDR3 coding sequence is TGTGCCAGCTCACCCTTTACAGGGGGCCGCAATCAGCCCCAGCATTTT.

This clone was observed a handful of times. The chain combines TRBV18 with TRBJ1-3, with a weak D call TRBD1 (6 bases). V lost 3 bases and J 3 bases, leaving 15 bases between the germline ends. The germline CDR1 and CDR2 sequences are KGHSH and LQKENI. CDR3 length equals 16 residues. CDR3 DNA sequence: TGTGCCAGCTCACCCGTCGACAGGAACTTTGGAAACACCATATATTTT. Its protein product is CASSPVDRNFGNTIYF.

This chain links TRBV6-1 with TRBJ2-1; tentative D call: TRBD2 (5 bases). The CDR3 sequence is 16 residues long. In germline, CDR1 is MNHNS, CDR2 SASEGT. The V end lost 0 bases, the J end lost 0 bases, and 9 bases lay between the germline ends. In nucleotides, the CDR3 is TGTGCCAGCAGTGAAGCGGTGGGGAGCTCCTACAATGAGCAGTTCTTC. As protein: CASSEAVGSSYNEQFF.

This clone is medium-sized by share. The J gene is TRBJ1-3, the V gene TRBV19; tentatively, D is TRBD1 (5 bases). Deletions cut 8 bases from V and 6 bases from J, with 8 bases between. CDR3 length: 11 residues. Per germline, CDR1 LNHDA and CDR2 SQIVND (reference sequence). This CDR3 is CASGQKNTIYF. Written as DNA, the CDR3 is TGTGCCAGTGGACAAAAAAACACCATATATTTT.

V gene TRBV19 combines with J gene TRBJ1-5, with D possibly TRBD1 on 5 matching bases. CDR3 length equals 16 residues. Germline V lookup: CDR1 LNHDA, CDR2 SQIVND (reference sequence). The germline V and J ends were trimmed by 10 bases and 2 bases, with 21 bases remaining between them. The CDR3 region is CATSMWGVGGNQPQHF. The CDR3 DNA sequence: TGTGCCACCTCAATGTGGGGGGTCGGGGGCAATCAGCCCCAGCATTTT.

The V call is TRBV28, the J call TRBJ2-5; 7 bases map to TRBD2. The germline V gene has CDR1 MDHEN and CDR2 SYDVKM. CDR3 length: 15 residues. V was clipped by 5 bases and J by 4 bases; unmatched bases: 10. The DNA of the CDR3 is TGTGCCAGCAGTCCCTCCAGCGGGGCCGGAGAGACCCAGTACTTC. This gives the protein CASSPSSGAGETQYF.

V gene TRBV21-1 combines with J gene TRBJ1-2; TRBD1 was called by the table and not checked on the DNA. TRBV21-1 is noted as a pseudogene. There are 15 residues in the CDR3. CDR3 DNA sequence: TGTGCCAGCAGCAAGGTGGCAGGGCGGCCCTATGGCTACACCTTC. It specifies CASSKVAGRPYGYTF.

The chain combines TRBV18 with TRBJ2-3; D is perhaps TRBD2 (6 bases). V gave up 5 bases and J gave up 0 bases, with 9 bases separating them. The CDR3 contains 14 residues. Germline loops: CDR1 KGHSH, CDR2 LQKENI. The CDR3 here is CASSSSGSTDTQYF. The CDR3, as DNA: TGTGCCAGCTCATCCAGCGGGAGCACAGATACGCAGTATTTT.

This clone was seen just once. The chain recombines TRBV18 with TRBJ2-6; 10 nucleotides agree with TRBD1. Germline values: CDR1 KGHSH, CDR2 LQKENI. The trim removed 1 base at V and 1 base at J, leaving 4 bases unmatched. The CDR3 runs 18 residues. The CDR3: CASSPRTGGGSGANVLTF. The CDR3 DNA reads TGTGCCAGCTCACCACGGACAGGGGGAGGTTCTGGGGCCAACGTCCTGACTTTC.